This T cell receptor beta chain emerged from a study of spatial heterogeneity in lung cancer. This clonotype was counted ten times or more. Time point here: sample taken at primary tumor resection. The input material, whole RNA from tumor, nontumor lung or frozen PBMC, was sequenced unsorted. V gave up 5 bases and J gave up 3 bases; unmatched junction bases: 7. The CDR3 has 14 amino acids. Germline loops: CDR1 GTSNPN, CDR2 SVGIG (reference sequence). Each CDR3 protein is one row after TCRdb ran MiXCR on the 5' RACE reads. The table lists 10,000 to 13,000 distinct CDR3 sequences, over 6.5% of them singletons.

This material consisted of PBMCs, taken at surgery. The sequence was collected from a male donor with early-stage non-small cell lung cancer. J is TRBJ2-5 and V is TRBV30, with 9 bases identical to TRBD1. CDR3: CAWGTGRNKETQYF. The CDR3 nucleotides read TGTGCCTGGGGGACAGGGCGAAATAAAGAGACCCAGTACTTC.